This T cell receptor (beta chain) was sequenced for a study of graft-versus-host responses after intestinal transplantation. Study summary: Recipients received multivisceral, liver-intestinal, or isolated intestinal transplants. Each recipient received anti-thymocyte globulin induction, then tacrolimus and steroids for two to three years.

Points from the study as a whole: GvH clones appeared in recipient marrow, some first in ileum or blood. Maximum circulating GvH clone levels tracked with early post-transplant HvG decreases.

This table comes from immunoSEQ multiplex PCR, and its TCRdb copy is limited to in-frame clones, with some not included. Of 95,000 to 150,000 clones listed, 85% to 95% are singletons. To note about this clone: The target antigen is unknown.

Germline V gene lookup returns CDR1 LGHNT and CDR2 FRNRAP. Trimming removed 2 bases from V and 5 bases from J, with 5 bases in between. The CDR3 covers 12 residues. The chain links TRBV12-5 to TRBJ2-3; no firm D call. The sequencing here drew on unstimulated CD4+ T cells sorted from spleen or lymph node cells, taken before intestinal transplant. This TCR derives from a human donor who received an intestinal transplant. The CDR3 DNA sequence: TGTGCTAGTGGTTTGTATGAAGATACGCAGTATTTT. Protein product: CASGLYEDTQYF.